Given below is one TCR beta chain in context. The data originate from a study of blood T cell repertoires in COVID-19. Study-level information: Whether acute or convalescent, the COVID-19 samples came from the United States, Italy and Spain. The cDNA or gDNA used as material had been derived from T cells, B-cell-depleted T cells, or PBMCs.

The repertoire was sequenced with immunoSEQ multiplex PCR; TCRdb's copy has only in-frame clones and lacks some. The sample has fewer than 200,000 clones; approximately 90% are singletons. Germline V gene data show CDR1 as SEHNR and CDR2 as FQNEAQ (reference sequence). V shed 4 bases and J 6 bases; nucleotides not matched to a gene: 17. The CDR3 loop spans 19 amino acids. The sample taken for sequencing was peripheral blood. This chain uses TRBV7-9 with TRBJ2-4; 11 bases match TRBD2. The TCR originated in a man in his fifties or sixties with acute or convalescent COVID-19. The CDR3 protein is CASSSTRLAGGRPPNIQYF. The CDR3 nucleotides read TGTGCCAGCAGCTCAACACGCCTAGCGGGGGGCCGTCCGCCAAACATTCAGTACTTC. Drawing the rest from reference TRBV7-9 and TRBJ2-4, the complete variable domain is DTGVSQNPRHKITKRGQNVTFRCDPISEHNRLYWYRQTLGQGPEFLTYFQNEAQLEKSRLLSDRFSAERPKGSFSTLEIQRTEQGDSAMYLCASSSTRLAGGRPPNIQYFGAGTRLSVL.